This is a list of T cell receptor beta chains from one sample in a study of long-term antiretroviral therapy in people with HIV. TCRdb's table, derived via immunoSEQ multiplex PCR, lists solely in-frame clones and lacks some. The sample has approximately 37,000 clones, about four fifths seen once; the top ten hold 6.2%. Sequencing used unsorted PBMCs, obtained 1 year after starting antiretroviral therapy. These receptors came from a man aged 18 to 35 with HIV. The CDR3 runs from the conserved cysteine through the conserved F or W. D genes are given only for firm matches. Size tells how often a clone was seen (once, few, many) or the class of an expanded clone, and some rows leave it out.

V: TRBV19
J: TRBJ2-3
size: -
D: -
DNA: TGTGCCAGTAGTATAAGCCAGGGAGATACGCAGTATTTT
CDR3: CASSISQGDTQYF

V: TRBV7-2
J: TRBJ2-6
size: -
D: -
DNA: TGTGCCAGCAGCTTAGGGACAGCCTTCTCTGGGGCCAACGTCCTGACTTTC
CDR3: CASSLGTAFSGANVLTF

V: TRBV5-1
J: TRBJ1-1
size: -
D: -
DNA: TGCGCCAGCAGCTTTGGAGGGGCGGGGTTCACTGAAGCTTTCTTT
CDR3: CASSFGGAGFTEAFF

V: TRBV2
J: TRBJ2-5
size: -
D: TRBD2
DNA: TGTGCCAGCCTACCGGTAGCGGGGCTCAGAGCGACAGAGACCCAGTACTTC
CDR3: CASLPVAGLRATETQYF

V: TRBV6-4
J: TRBJ2-3
size: -
D: TRBD2
DNA: TGTGCCAGCAGTGACTCGACTAGCGGGGGGGCAGATACGCAGTATTTT
CDR3: CASSDSTSGGADTQYF

V: TRBV14
J: TRBJ2-7
size: -
D: -
DNA: TGTGCCAGCAGCCAAGATCATGGTCACGAGCAGTACTTC
CDR3: CASSQDHGHEQYF

V: TRBV27
J: TRBJ2-7
size: few
D: TRBD2
DNA: TGTGCCAGCAGATTTAGCGGGAGCCCCTCCTACGAGCAGTACTTC
CDR3: CASRFSGSPSYEQYF

V: TRBV12-1
J: TRBJ2-5
size: -
D: -
DNA: TGTGCCAGCAGCTTGTTCCGACTAGCGGGGCTTCAAGAGACCCAGTACTTC
CDR3: CASSLFRLAGLQETQYF

V: TRBV9
J: TRBJ1-1
size: few
D: -
DNA: TGTGCCAGCAGTCAGGCGGGACTGAACACTGAAGCTTTCTTT
CDR3: CASSQAGLNTEAFF

V: TRBV5-1
J: TRBJ2-1
size: -
D: -
DNA: TGCGCCAGCAGCTTTAGGGTAAACAATGAGCAGTTCTTC
CDR3: CASSFRVNNEQFF

V: TRBV5-1
J: TRBJ2-7
size: -
D: -
DNA: TGCGCCAGCAGCGAAACCGGGACGGCTGAGCAGTACTTC
CDR3: CASSETGTAEQYF

V: TRBV27
J: TRBJ2-1
size: -
D: -
DNA: TGTGCCAGCAGTCCCGAACAGGTACTCAATGAGCAGTTCTTC
CDR3: CASSPEQVLNEQFF

V: TRBV19
J: TRBJ2-7
size: -
D: TRBD2
DNA: TGTGCCAGTAGTTTGGCACTGGGGACTAGCGGGAGCTACGAGCAGTACTTC
CDR3: CASSLALGTSGSYEQYF

V: TRBV5-1
J: TRBJ2-7
size: -
D: -
DNA: TGCGCCAGCAGCTTGACCACAGGGCCATACGAGCAGTACTTC
CDR3: CASSLTTGPYEQYF

V: TRBV4-3
J: TRBJ1-1
size: -
D: -
DNA: TGCGCCAGCAGCCAAGATAACAGTATAGACACTGAAGCTTTCTTT
CDR3: CASSQDNSIDTEAFF

V: TRBV7-2
J: TRBJ2-1
size: once
D: TRBD2
DNA: TGTGCCAGCAGCTTAGTAGCGGGAGGGCCCAGCAATGAGCAGTTCTTC
CDR3: CASSLVAGGPSNEQFF

V: TRBV19
J: TRBJ1-1
size: -
D: TRBD1
DNA: TGTGCCGATTCCCGCGCGGACAGGCCGAACACTGAAGCTTTCTTT
CDR3: CADSRADRPNTEAFF

V: TRBV28
J: TRBJ2-1
size: -
D: -
DNA: TGTGCCAGCAGCCTCGGATACAATGAGCAGTTCTTC
CDR3: CASSLGYNEQFF

V: TRBV6-4
J: TRBJ2-3
size: -
D: -
DNA: TGTGCCAGCAGTGAGGACATCCACACAGATACGCAGTATTTT
CDR3: CASSEDIHTDTQYF

V: TRBV5-1
J: TRBJ2-3
size: -
D: TRBD2
DNA: TGCGCCAGCAGCTTGGTTCGGGAGGGGGATACGCAGTATTTT
CDR3: CASSLVREGDTQYF

V: TRBV19
J: TRBJ1-1
size: once
D: -
DNA: TGTGCCAGTAGTATAACTATTGTTACTGAAGCTTTCTTT
CDR3: CASSITIVTEAFF

V: TRBV11-2
J: TRBJ2-5
size: -
D: -
DNA: TGTGCCAGCAGCTTCAACATACTAGCGAGGGGGGAGACCCAGTACTTC
CDR3: CASSFNILARGETQYF

V: TRBV7-9
J: TRBJ1-5
size: -
D: TRBD1
DNA: TGTGCCAGCAGCGACAGCAGGACAGGATATAGCAATCAGCCCCAGCATTTT
CDR3: CASSDSRTGYSNQPQHF

V: TRBV21-1
J: TRBJ1-4
size: once
D: -
DNA: TGTGCCAGCACCCCAAAAGGTTCCCTCCGGGACAGGAACCTTTTT
CDR3: CASTPKGSLRDRNLF

V: TRBV6-5
J: TRBJ1-1
size: -
D: TRBD1
DNA: TGTGCCAGCAGTTACTCACAGGGGGCGATGAACACTGAAGCTTTCTTT
CDR3: CASSYSQGAMNTEAFF

V: TRBV27
J: TRBJ2-7
size: -
D: TRBD1
DNA: TGTGCCAGCCGAGGGACAGGAGGTTTGTACGAGCAGTACTTC
CDR3: CASRGTGGLYEQYF

V: TRBV6-6
J: TRBJ2-3
size: -
D: -
DNA: TGTGCCAGCAGTCACAACACAGATACGCAGTATTTT
CDR3: CASSHNTDTQYF

V: TRBV4-1
J: TRBJ2-3
size: -
D: -
DNA: TGCGCCAGCAGCCCTCCAGGGAAACGCACAGATACGCAGTATTTT
CDR3: CASSPPGKRTDTQYF

V: TRBV2
J: TRBJ1-2
size: once
D: TRBD1
DNA: TGTGCCAGAGAAAACTGGGACAGTCAGTTTGAAGTCTATGGCTACACCTTC
CDR3: CARENWDSQFEVYGYTF

V: TRBV7-9
J: TRBJ2-5
size: once
D: -
DNA: TGTGCCAGCAGCGCCGGGGCCAGGGAGACCCAGTACTTC
CDR3: CASSAGARETQYF

V: TRBV9
J: TRBJ1-2
size: once
D: -
DNA: TGTGCCAGCAGCGTAGAGGGGGGCGGAGGCTATGGCTACACCTTC
CDR3: CASSVEGGGGYGYTF

V: TRBV7-8
J: TRBJ1-6
size: few
D: -
DNA: TGTGCCAGCAGCGTACAGCCCGACACCAAAGGCGGAATCCACTTT
CDR3: CASSVQPDTKGGIHF

V: TRBV19
J: TRBJ1-1
size: -
D: -
DNA: TGTGCCAGTATCACCAGGGGGAACACTGAAGCTTTCTTT
CDR3: CASITRGNTEAFF

V: TRBV10-2
J: TRBJ2-5
size: -
D: -
DNA: TGCGCCAGCAGTGAGCCTAATGAGGGCATCCAAGAGACCCAGTACTTC
CDR3: CASSEPNEGIQETQYF

V: TRBV28
J: TRBJ2-2
size: -
D: TRBD1
DNA: TGTGCCAGCAGTCTCCGGGACAGGGAAGGGAACGGGGAGCTGTTTTTT
CDR3: CASSLRDREGNGELFF

V: TRBV18
J: TRBJ1-6
size: -
D: -
DNA: TGTGCCAGCTCACGGGAATATCGGGATTCGGCCCTCCACTTT
CDR3: CASSREYRDSALHF

V: TRBV5-1
J: TRBJ2-2
size: -
D: TRBD1
DNA: TGCGCCAGCAGCTCCCGGACAGGGAACACCGGGGAGCTGTTTTTT
CDR3: CASSSRTGNTGELFF

V: TRBV19
J: TRBJ2-1
size: -
D: TRBD2
DNA: TGTGCCAGTACCCAGACTAGCGGGGCCTACAATGAGCAGTTCTTC
CDR3: CASTQTSGAYNEQFF

V: TRBV28
J: TRBJ1-2
size: -
D: -
DNA: TGTGCCAGCAGCTCGGGACGGAACTATGGCTACACCTTC
CDR3: CASSSGRNYGYTF